The 25 T cell receptor beta chains in this list originate from one sample, sequenced in a study of human T cells and chemical hapten exposure. TCRdb itself ran the 5' RACE reads through MiXCR, one entry per CDR3 protein. The data show some 150,000 distinct CDR3 sequences, with around 4% seen just once and over 1.2% held by the top ten. It was unfractionated whole blood from which total RNA was extracted. The source is a female donor in good health.

This chain uses TRBV2 with TRBJ2-5; D is uncertain. There are 12 residues in the CDR3. Germline V gene sequence: CDR1 SNHLY, CDR2 FYNNEI. The V end lost 4 bases, the J end lost 3 bases, and 6 bases lay between the germline ends. CDR3 bases: TGTGCCAGCAGTGTGGGTGAAGAGACCCAGTACTTC. Translated: CASSVGEETQYF.

Ten or more counts support this clonotype. The chain is built from TRBV28 and TRBJ1-1, with D maybe TRBD1 (6 bases). The CDR3 is 16 residues long. The V end lost 8 bases, the J end lost 3 bases, and 22 bases lay between the germline ends. Germline values: CDR1 MDHEN, CDR2 SYDVKM. DNA for the CDR3: TGTGCCAGCTGCAAAACGCTACTTAGGACAGACACTGAAGCTTTCTTT. Its protein is CASCKTLLRTDTEAFF.

This clonotype occurred a few times. The chain has TRBV6-5 and TRBJ2-7; D is possibly TRBD2 (6 bases). V gave up 1 base and J gave up 2 bases, with 9 bases separating them. There are 14 residues in the CDR3. CDR1 is MNHEY and CDR2 is SVGAGI in the germline V gene. Here the CDR3 DNA reads TGTGCCAGCAGTTACTTCTGGGGGGCCTACGAGCAGTACTTC. Protein sequence: CASSYFWGAYEQYF.

This clonotype was counted at least ten times. This chain connects TRBV19 to TRBJ1-4, with unresolved D. Per the germline V gene, CDR1 is LNHDA and CDR2 is SQIVND (reference sequence). V lost 3 bases and J lost 3, with 8 bases in between. This CDR3 comprises 14 residues. Here the CDR3 reads CASSMLLSNEKLFF. The CDR3 bases are TGTGCCAGTAGTATGCTGCTTTCTAATGAAAAACTGTTTTTT.

This clonotype has a count of ten or more. J is TRBJ2-7 and V is TRBV20-1; D possibly matches TRBD1 or TRBD2 (5 bases each). Between the trimmed V and J ends, which lost 5 bases and 2 bases, there was a span of 16 bases. Germline V gene sequence: CDR1 DFQATT, CDR2 SNEGSKA (reference sequence). This CDR3 has 14 amino acids. The CDR3 spells CSACRDGDPYEQYF. CDR3 bases: TGCAGTGCTTGCCGGGACGGTGACCCCTACGAGCAGTACTTC.

This clonotype showed up just a few times. This may stem from a read error, because a much larger clone lies one nucleotide away. V and J are TRBV11-2 and TRBJ1-1, with 7 nucleotides matching TRBD1. Germline CDR1 SGHAT, CDR2 FQNNGV. With 5 bases clipped from V and 1 base from J, the junction kept 19 bases outside the gene matches. The CDR3 is 19 amino acids. CDR3 residues: CASSPGGRVLGCANTEAFF. The CDR3 coding sequence is TGTGCCAGCAGCCCAGGGGGACGGGTTCTGGGTTGTGCGAACACTGAAGCTTTCTTT.

This clonotype was seen a handful of times. The rearrangement links TRBV28 to TRBJ2-3; 7 bases line up with TRBD2. This CDR3 has 20 residues. Germline V lookup: CDR1 MDHEN, CDR2 SYDVKM. Trimming removed 4 bases from V and 4 bases from J; junction bases left unmatched: 23. In DNA, the CDR3 is TGTGCCAGCAGTTCACTAACCGGGACTGATCGGGGGGAACGGGCAGATACGCAGTATTTT. The encoded protein is CASSSLTGTDRGERADTQYF.

The table lists this clonotype with many counts. The chain links TRBV5-4 to TRBJ2-3, with a weak D call TRBD2 (5 bases). V lost 2 bases and J lost 10, with 11 bases in between. CDR3 length equals 12 residues. Germline CDR1 SGHNT, CDR2 YYREEE (reference sequence). As DNA, the CDR3 is TGTGCCAGCAGCTTATCTGGGAGCGCGCAGTATTTT. Translation gives CASSLSGSAQYF.

Ten or more counts support this clonotype. CDR3 sequence (DNA): TGTGCCAGCAGCTTTAATCCCCTTAGCGGGGGGTATAAAGAGACCCAGTACTTC. Encoded protein: CASSFNPLSGGYKETQYF. The rearrangement links TRBV7-2 to TRBJ2-5, with TRBD2 matching 10 bases. The CDR3 consists of 18 residues. With 3 bases clipped from V and 3 bases from J, the junction kept 13 bases outside the gene matches. Germline CDR1 reads SGHTA; CDR2 reads FQGNSA. Looking up the rest from reference TRBV7-2 and TRBJ2-5 gives the full variable domain: GAGVSQSPSNKVTEKGKDVELRCDPISGHTALYWYRQSLGQGLEFLIYFQGNSAPDKSGLPSDRFSAERTGGSVSTLTIQRTQQEDSAVYLCASSFNPLSGGYKETQYFGPGTRLLVL.

This clonotype has ten or more counts. The chain links TRBV6-1 to TRBJ1-5; D unclear. Germline V gene lookup returns CDR1 MNHNS and CDR2 SASEGT. V was cut by 8 bases and J by 0 bases, with 8 bases left in between. The CDR3 is 13 amino acids. The CDR3: CASEPGSNQPQHF. CDR3 DNA sequence: TGTGCCAGCGAACCCGGTAGCAATCAGCCCCAGCATTTT.

This clonotype has ten or more counts. J is TRBJ1-3 and V is TRBV11-2; D is unresolved. The CDR3 is made up of 14 amino acids. V lost 0 bases and J 4 bases, leaving 7 bases between the germline ends. Germline-derived CDR1 and CDR2 are SGHAT and FQNNGV. As DNA, the CDR3 is TGTGCCAGCAGCTTAGACATTCAAGGAAACACCATATATTTT. Protein product: CASSLDIQGNTIYF.

V gene TRBV5-6 combines with J gene TRBJ1-1; 9 positions match TRBD1. There are 17 residues in the CDR3. Germline V gives CDR1 SGHDT, CDR2 YYEEEE. Germline trimming cut 1 base from V and 4 bases from J; bases unmatched to any gene: 11. CDR3 sequence reads: CASSLLSGQGFPTEAFF. CDR3 coding DNA: TGTGCCAGCAGCTTGCTCTCGGGACAGGGTTTCCCCACTGAAGCTTTCTTT. Full variable domain (outside the CDR3, taken from reference TRBV5-6 and TRBJ1-1): DAGVTQSPTHLIKTRGQQVTLRCSPKSGHDTVSWYQQALGQGPQFIFQYYEEEERQRGNFPDRFSGHQFPNYSSELNVNALLLGDSALYLCASSLLSGQGFPTEAFFGQGTRLTVV.

This clonotype was counted ten times or more. The gene calls are TRBV20-1 and TRBJ1-5; no clear D gene. CDR1 is DFQATT, CDR2 SNEGSKA, per germline (reference sequence). V lost 7 bases and J lost 3, with 13 bases in between. The CDR3 contains 13 residues. Here the CDR3 reads CSERSGPNQPQHF. In DNA form, the CDR3 reads TGCAGTGAACGCTCGGGCCCCAATCAGCCCCAGCATTTT.

This clonotype has at least ten counts. The rearrangement joins TRBV7-8 to TRBJ2-2; D uncertain. Germline-derived CDR1 and CDR2 are SGHVS and FQNEAQ. The CDR3 totals 17 residues. The V gene lost 1 base and the J gene lost 4 bases, with 16 bases spanning the gap. CDR3 sequence reads: CASSLVPPPHSTGELFF. Here the CDR3 DNA reads TGTGCCAGCAGCTTAGTCCCACCTCCCCATTCCACCGGGGAGCTGTTTTTT.

This clonotype was recorded many times. The chain links TRBV7-6 to TRBJ1-3, with D tentatively TRBD1 (5 bases). CDR1 SGHVS and CDR2 FNYEAQ come from the germline V gene. The CDR3 sequence is 16 residues long. Trimming removed 1 base at V and 7 bases at J, with 17 bases between. The chain's CDR3 is CASSLVDSLSGNTIYF. CDR3 DNA: TGTGCCAGCAGCTTAGTCGATTCGTTGTCAGGGAACACCATATATTTT.

This clonotype was counted many times. The V call is TRBV2, the J call TRBJ1-4, with 8 nucleotides matching TRBD1. The V gene's germline CDR1 is SNHLY and CDR2 FYNNEI. V lost 9 bases and J lost 10; bases outside the gene matches: 4. There are 11 residues in the CDR3. The CDR3 bases are TGTGCCAGGCGGACAGGGCGAAAACTGTTTTTT. Its translation: CARRTGRKLFF.

The genes are TRBV29-1 and TRBJ1-2; D is undetermined. Trimming stripped 5 bases from V and 4 bases from J, with 11 bases between. The CDR3 loop spans 12 amino acids. Looked up from germline, CDR1 is SQVTM and CDR2 is ANQGSEA. CDR3 coding DNA: TGCAGCGTTTTCCCCGGCCCCTATGGCTACACCTTC. This translates into CSVFPGPYGYTF.

This clonotype occurred many times. This rearrangement joins TRBV7-9 to TRBJ1-1; 10 bases fit TRBD1. There are 15 residues in the CDR3. V trimming: 4 bases; J trimming: 4 bases; junction bases outside the gene matches: 6. Germline assignment: CDR1 SEHNR and CDR2 FQNEAQ (reference sequence). In nucleotides, the CDR3 is TGTGCCAGCAGCTCCGGACAGGGGGTAGGCACTGAAGCTTTCTTT. Its translation is CASSSGQGVGTEAFF. The full variable domain, in which reference TRBV7-9 and TRBJ1-1 provide the parts outside the CDR3, is DTGVSQNPRHKITKRGQNVTFRCDPISEHNRLYWYRQTLGQGPEFLTYFQNEAQLEKSRLLSDRFSAERPKGSFSTLEIQRTEQGDSAMYLCASSSGQGVGTEAFFGQGTRLTVV.

This clonotype was detected only a few times. The chain has TRBV4-3 and TRBJ1-2, with D possibly being TRBD1 (6 bases). Trimming shortened V by 0 bases and J by 4 bases, and 15 bases separated the two germline ends. This CDR3 region has 16 residues. CDR1 LGHNA and CDR2 YSLEER come from the germline V gene. The CDR3 nucleotides are TGCGCCAGCAGCCAAGACCGGGACATATACATCTATGGCTACACCTTC. Its protein is CASSQDRDIYIYGYTF.

This clonotype was recorded a few times. With a much larger clone just one base away, this may be a read error. The chain combines TRBV4-3 with TRBJ1-2; perhaps TRBD1 as D (6 bases). V was shortened by 4 bases and J by 6 bases, with 15 bases between the two germline ends. The CDR3 extends over 14 amino acids. Germline assignment: CDR1 LGHNA and CDR2 YSLEER. The chain's CDR3 is CASSRGDRNDGYTF. The CDR3 bases are TGCGCCAGCAGCCGGGGAGACAGGAACGATGGCTACACCTTC.

This clonotype has ten or more counts. The chain links TRBV24-1 to TRBJ2-7; 7 nucleotides line up with TRBD1. The V and J ends lost 5 bases and 2 bases, in that order; junction bases with no gene match: 5. This CDR3 is built from 14 residues. CDR1 is KGHDR and CDR2 is SFDVKD in the germline V gene. DNA of the CDR3: TGTGCCACCAGTGCTCCGGGACAGACCTACGAGCAGTACTTC. This encodes CATSAPGQTYEQYF.

This clonotype was seen repeatedly, ten times or more. The rearrangement uses TRBV7-2 and TRBJ2-5; D call uncertain. The V end lost 5 bases, the J end lost 1 base, and 23 bases lay between the germline ends. The CDR3 is made up of 18 amino acids. Germline CDR1 SGHTA, CDR2 FQGNSA. The CDR3, as DNA: TGTGCCAGCAGCCCTCGATACTTGGTGTCGACGGGCCAAGAGACCCAGTACTTC. Its translation: CASSPRYLVSTGQETQYF.

This clonotype has at least ten counts. The chain couples TRBV7-9 to TRBJ1-3; D is uncertain. Germline CDR1 and CDR2: SEHNR and FQNEAQ (reference sequence). Trimming removed 6 bases at V and 0 bases at J, with 6 bases between. The CDR3 runs 13 residues. CDR3 region: CASSQNSGNTIYF. The CDR3 region has the DNA TGTGCCAGCAGTCAAAACTCTGGAAACACCATATATTTT.

The table lists this clonotype with many counts. The V and J genes are TRBV7-9 and TRBJ2-6; D not certain. With 1 base removed from V and 0 bases from J, the gap between germline ends came to 4 bases. Germline CDR1 reads SEHNR; CDR2 reads FQNEAQ (reference sequence). The CDR3 runs 15 residues. This CDR3 reads CASSLDSSGANVLTF. The CDR3 bases are TGTGCCAGCAGCTTAGACAGCTCTGGGGCCAACGTCCTGACTTTC. The complete variable domain, with remaining parts taken from reference TRBV7-9 and TRBJ2-6, reads DTGVSQNPRHKITKRGQNVTFRCDPISEHNRLYWYRQTLGQGPEFLTYFQNEAQLEKSRLLSDRFSAERPKGSFSTLEIQRTEQGDSAMYLCASSLDSSGANVLTFGAGSRLTVL.

This clonotype has at least ten counts. The rearrangement links TRBV28 to TRBJ1-2; TRBD1 is a possible D gene (6 bases). The CDR3 has 14 residues. Germline CDR1 reads MDHEN; CDR2 reads SYDVKM. V lost 6 bases and J 8 bases, leaving 19 bases between the germline ends. CDR3 in DNA: TGTGCCAGCAGCCGACAAGGGGGGACAAAAGGCTACACCTTC. This encodes CASSRQGGTKGYTF.